This TCR beta chain was obtained from a study of blood T cell repertoires in COVID-19. Study information: Acute and convalescent COVID-19 specimens originated in the United States, Italy and Spain. The cDNA or gDNA used as material had been derived from T cells, B-cell-depleted T cells, or PBMCs.

Germline CDR1 and CDR2: SGHTA and FQGNSA. V lost 5 bases to trimming and J lost 5 bases, with 9 bases between them. The length of the CDR3 is 12 residues. Original handling: Nucleated cell counts were estimated from reference gene primer amplification. The table came from immunoSEQ multiplex PCR; TCRdb's copy has only in-frame clones and leaves some out. The V and J calls and the clone size are those of that table, but D and trimming were determined from the DNA. The sample gives about 360,000 clones, 81% of which show up once; approximately 1% is in the top ten. The receptor was isolated from a human donor with acute or convalescent COVID-19. The donor label of this sample is uncertain. The sequenced sample consisted of peripheral blood. The rearrangement uses TRBV7-2 and TRBJ2-5; D unresolved. CDR3: CASSATRETQYF. The DNA for the CDR3 is TGTGCCAGCAGCGCAACCCGGGAGACCCAGTACTTC. Full variable domain (outside the CDR3, taken from reference TRBV7-2 and TRBJ2-5): GAGVSQSPSNKVTEKGKDVELRCDPISGHTALYWYRQSLGQGLEFLIYFQGNSAPDKSGLPSDRFSAERTGGSVSTLTIQRTQQEDSAVYLCASSATRETQYFGPGTRLLVL.